A single sample gave rise to the 32 T cell receptor beta chains below, sequenced in a study of beta chain features in type 1 diabetes. For these receptors, no antigen is known. Reverse transcription of all isolated RNA meant that expressed TCRB transcripts were sequenced. Clones were sequenced by immunoSEQ multiplex PCR, and TCRdb holds only the in-frame ones, with some missing. Here the sample spans approximately 170,000 clones, 6.5% to 8.5% being singletons. Study-level results: Shortening that was moderate but significant affected the TCRB CDR3s of Type 1 diabetes patients in all four CD4+ subsets.

Sequencing used central memory CD4+ T cells from blood. The receptor source for this set is a man younger than 30 with type 1 diabetes.

The sample holds a few counts of this clone. The CDR3 reads CASSVNAREGVQFF. CDR3 coding DNA: TGTGCCAGCAGCGTAAACGCTCGGGAGGGGGTGCAGTTCTTC. The chain is built from TRBV9 and TRBJ2-1, with 8 nucleotides matching TRBD2. Germline CDR1 reads SGDLS; CDR2 reads YYNGEE. The CDR3 loop spans 14 amino acids. Trimming at V came to 1 base and at J to 12 bases, leaving 9 bases not matched to a gene.

The chain links TRBV18 to TRBJ1-6; 11 bases map to TRBD1. The junction had 5 bases not matched to a gene; V was cut back by 3 bases and J by 7 bases. The CDR3 covers 16 residues. Germline values: CDR1 KGHSH, CDR2 LQKENI. In nucleotides, the CDR3 is TGTGCCAGCTCACCGGGGACAGGGGGTGGCAATTCACCCCTCCACTTT. Translating it yields CASSPGTGGGNSPLHF.

This clone has just a few counts. This sequence joins TRBV5-1 and TRBJ2-5; no clear D. The CDR3 spans 14 residues. Trimming left V 4 bases short and J 1 base short, with 11 bases between. Germline assignment: CDR1 SGHRS and CDR2 YFSETQ. DNA of the CDR3: TGCGCCAGCAGCCCACAGCCGCCCCAAGAGACCCAGTACTTC. Its translation: CASSPQPPQETQYF.

The chain is built from TRBV29-1 and TRBJ2-5; D remains ambiguous. CDR1 is SQVTM and CDR2 is ANQGSEA in the germline V gene. The CDR3 runs 13 residues. V was clipped by 3 bases and J by 5 bases, with 13 bases between them. DNA of the CDR3: TGCAGCGTTGATGCGGCTTCATGGGAGACCCAGTACTTC. Protein product: CSVDAASWETQYF. The full variable domain, with the rest looked up from reference TRBV29-1 and TRBJ2-5, is SAVISQKPSRDICQRGTSLTIQCQVDSQVTMMFWYRQQPGQSLTLIATANQGSEATYESGFVIDKFPISRPNLTFSTLTVSNMSPEDSSIYLCSVDAASWETQYFGPGTRLLVL.

The chain recombines TRBV5-4 with TRBJ1-1, with a weak D call TRBD1 (6 bases). The CDR3 is made up of 14 amino acids. The V and J ends lost 4 bases and 3 bases respectively, with 13 bases between them. Germline-derived CDR1 and CDR2 are SGHNT and YYREEE (reference sequence). CDR3: CASSPTRQDTEAFF. CDR3 coding DNA: TGTGCCAGCAGCCCTACCAGACAGGACACTGAAGCTTTCTTT.

This clone was seen only a few times. CDR3 region: CASSVTGVNTEAFF. The CDR3, as DNA: TGTGCCAGCTCAGTAACAGGGGTGAACACTGAAGCTTTCTTT. The V gene is TRBV18, the J gene TRBJ1-1, with TRBD1 matching 7 bases. The CDR3 consists of 14 residues. J gave up 0 bases and V 5 bases, and 3 bases lay outside the gene matches. Looked up from germline, CDR1 is KGHSH and CDR2 is LQKENI.

The chain couples TRBV5-1 to TRBJ2-3; possibly TRBD2 for D (6 bases). The CDR3 has 15 amino acids. Germline values: CDR1 SGHRS, CDR2 YFSETQ. The V and J ends lost 4 bases and 0 bases respectively, with 12 bases between them. CDR3 sequence (DNA): TGCGCCAGCAGCACTAGGAGCGGGAGCACAGATACGCAGTATTTT. Translated: CASSTRSGSTDTQYF.

The chain links TRBV2 to TRBJ1-2; unclear D gene. V dropped 7 bases and J dropped 3 bases, with 12 bases sitting between them. The CDR3 sequence is 13 residues long. Germline V CDR1 and CDR2: SNHLY, FYNNEI. CDR3: CASKPGSDYGYTF. The CDR3 DNA sequence: TGTGCCAGCAAACCGGGGAGCGACTATGGCTACACCTTC.

This clone was counted many times. Additional DNA sequences in this sample encode the identical CDR3. This chain uses TRBV29-1 with TRBJ2-1, with unresolved D. The V gene lost 6 bases and the J gene lost 4 bases, with 4 bases spanning the gap. The germline V gene has CDR1 SQVTM and CDR2 ANQGSEA. The CDR3 is 10 residues long. The CDR3 spells CSVLYNEQFF. CDR3 nucleotide sequence: TGCAGCGTACTGTACAATGAGCAGTTCTTC.

This clone was observed a handful of times. V usage is TRBV7-2 and J usage is TRBJ2-3; 7 bases line up with TRBD1. Unmatched junction bases numbered 4, after V lost 5 bases and J lost 2 bases. The V gene's germline CDR1 is SGHTA and CDR2 FQGNSA. The CDR3 runs to 14 residues. CDR3 amino acids: CASSQGQYTDTQYF. CDR3 DNA: TGTGCCAGCAGCCAGGGACAGTACACAGATACGCAGTATTTT.

This clone was picked up a small number of times. The chain is built from TRBV15 and TRBJ2-3; tentative D call: TRBD1 (5 bases). V lost 0 bases and J lost 0, with 10 bases in between. Germline assignment: CDR1 LNHNV and CDR2 YYDKDF (reference sequence). The CDR3 totals 16 residues. CDR3 sequence reads: CATSRDRGGSTDTQYF. For the CDR3, the DNA is TGTGCCACCAGCAGAGATAGGGGCGGAAGCACAGATACGCAGTATTTT.

The CDR3 spells CASSSHQASGRYEQYF. In nucleotides, the CDR3 is TGTGCCAGCAGCTCCCACCAGGCTAGCGGGAGGTACGAGCAGTACTTC. The chain joins TRBV28 to TRBJ2-7; TRBD2 agrees at 11 bases. The CDR3 has 16 amino acids. In germline, CDR1 is MDHEN, CDR2 SYDVKM. The V gene end was trimmed by 6 bases and the J gene end by 4 bases; junction bases not matched to a gene: 11.

The sample holds a few counts of this clone. The V gene is TRBV5-6, the J gene TRBJ2-5, with 7 bases that match TRBD1. J gave up 7 bases and V 5 bases, and 8 bases lay outside the gene matches. Looked up from germline, CDR1 is SGHDT and CDR2 is YYEEEE. This CDR3 has 13 residues. CDR3 nucleotide sequence: TGTGCCAGCAGTCAAGACAGGGCTTGGACCCAGTACTTC. Its translation is CASSQDRAWTQYF.

The chain employs TRBV11-2 and TRBJ2-6; D uncertain. CDR3 length: 19 amino acids. The germline CDR1 and CDR2 sequences are SGHAT and FQNNGV. The V gene lost 3 bases and the J gene lost 2 bases, with 20 bases spanning the gap. The CDR3 DNA reads as TGTGCCAGCAGCTTTTCCTCAGGCCTTTACCAAACTGGGGCCAACGTCCTGACTTTC. It is translated as CASSFSSGLYQTGANVLTF.

The chain combines TRBV11-3 with TRBJ2-1; tentatively, D is TRBD2 (5 bases). V lost 1 base and J 5 bases, leaving 15 bases between the germline ends. The CDR3 sequence is 16 residues long. Germline CDR1 and CDR2: SGHNT and YENEEA. The CDR3 spells CASSLGGVRANNEQFF. DNA of the CDR3: TGTGCCAGCAGCTTAGGAGGTGTGCGGGCGAACAATGAGCAGTTCTTC.

This clone has a handful of counts. This chain uses TRBV5-1 with TRBJ1-1, with D perhaps TRBD1 (5 bases). V lost 3 bases and J 1 base, leaving 13 bases between the germline ends. This CDR3 has 15 residues. Germline V CDR1 and CDR2: SGHRS, YFSETQ. The chain's CDR3 is CASSSFSGGNTEAFF. The CDR3 coding sequence is TGCGCCAGCAGCTCTTTCTCCGGGGGGAACACTGAAGCTTTCTTT.

In its sample, this clone was seen once. The chain couples TRBV5-1 to TRBJ2-7; TRBD1 matches at 7 bases. V lost 3 bases to trimming and J lost 6 bases; unmatched junction nucleotides: 6. Germline V gives CDR1 SGHRS, CDR2 YFSETQ. CDR3 length: 13 amino acids. The CDR3 DNA follows: TGCGCCAGCAGCTCCCGGGACAGTCGCGAGCAGTACTTC. It codes for CASSSRDSREQYF.

The chain links TRBV21-1 to TRBJ2-7; no DNA check was done on the table's D call, TRBD2. TRBV21-1 is listed as a pseudogene. CDR3 length equals 17 residues. In DNA form, the CDR3 reads TGTGCCAGCAGCAAACCCCCTAGCGGGAGGCGGACCTACGAGCAGTACTTC. The encoded protein is CASSKPPSGRRTYEQYF.

The V call is TRBV5-1, the J call TRBJ1-1, with no clear D. The CDR3 extends over 13 amino acids. V dropped 2 bases and J dropped 4 bases, with 9 bases sitting between them. Germline CDR1 reads SGHRS; CDR2 reads YFSETQ. The CDR3 is CASSLEGSTEAFF. In nucleotides, the CDR3 is TGCGCCAGCAGCTTAGAGGGCAGCACTGAAGCTTTCTTT. The variable domain in full, with the rest retrieved from reference TRBV5-1 and TRBJ1-1, is KAGVTQTPRYLIKTRGQQVTLSCSPISGHRSVSWYQQTPGQGLQFLFEYFSETQRNKGNFPGRFSGRQFSNSRSEMNVSTLELGDSALYLCASSLEGSTEAFFGQGTRLTVV.

This clone was recorded many times. This chain joins TRBV6-6 and TRBJ2-7, with 10 bases aligning to TRBD1. This CDR3 comprises 14 residues. J gave up 5 bases and V 6 bases, and 7 bases lay outside the gene matches. Germline lookup yields CDR1 MNHNY and CDR2 SVGAGI (reference sequence). In DNA, the CDR3 is TGTGCCAGCAGGAAAGGACAGGGGGGAGACGAGCAGTACTTC. The encoded protein is CASRKGQGGDEQYF.

The rearrangement links TRBV27 to TRBJ2-1; 7 bases fit TRBD2. The CDR3 extends over 13 amino acids. With 0 bases clipped from V and 10 bases from J, the junction kept 3 bases outside the gene matches. Germline CDR1 is MNHEY and CDR2 is SMNVEV (reference sequence). CDR3 nucleotide sequence: TGTGCCAGCAGTTTATCGGGAGGGGTCGAGCAGTTCTTC. Translation: CASSLSGGVEQFF.

In its sample, this clone was seen a few times. This sequence joins TRBV30 and TRBJ2-1; 8 bases line up with TRBD1. The germline V gene encodes CDR1 GTSNPN and CDR2 SVGIG (reference sequence). CDR3 length: 15 amino acids. With V trimmed by 4 bases and J by 7 bases, 12 bases remained unmatched. CDR3 nucleotides: TGTGCCTGGATCCCCATAGACAGGGGAGGAAATGAGCAGTTCTTC. Encoded protein: CAWIPIDRGGNEQFF.

This clone was counted many times. This sequence joins TRBV25-1 and TRBJ2-7, with D maybe TRBD1 (5 bases). The V gene lost 8 bases and the J gene lost 1 base, with 9 bases spanning the gap. The CDR3 extends over 12 amino acids. Per the germline V gene, CDR1 is MGHDK and CDR2 is SYGVNS. The CDR3 bases are TGTGCCAGCCAGGGTTGGTCCTACGAGCAGTACTTC. Its translation is CASQGWSYEQYF.

The V gene is TRBV30, the J gene TRBJ2-2, with D possibly TRBD2 on 6 matching bases. Germline V CDR1 and CDR2: GTSNPN, SVGIG (reference sequence). This CDR3 comprises 13 residues. With 4 bases removed from V and 3 bases from J, the gap between germline ends came to 9 bases. The CDR3 DNA is TGTGCCTGGAACCGGAGGGACACCGGGGAGCTGTTTTTT. This translates into CAWNRRDTGELFF.

This clone was seen more than once but under ten times. V gene TRBV6-5 combines with J gene TRBJ1-2, with D unresolved. Germline V gene lookup returns CDR1 MNHEY and CDR2 SVGAGI. The CDR3 contains 11 residues. Trimming cost V 0 bases and J 11 bases, with 7 bases left between them. The CDR3 DNA follows: TGTGCCAGCAGTTACTCGGGGAGTTACACCTTC. It translates to CASSYSGSYTF.

The rearrangement links TRBV6-5 to TRBJ1-5; D uncertain. The germline gives CDR1 MNHEY, CDR2 SVGAGI. CDR3 length equals 15 residues. V lost 8 bases, J lost 2 bases, and 16 bases lay in between. This CDR3 reads CASRGGLSGNQPQHF. CDR3 in DNA: TGTGCCAGCCGAGGTGGCCTTTCGGGCAATCAGCCCCAGCATTTT.

This clone occurred a few times. The genes are TRBV11-2 and TRBJ1-2, with TRBD1 matching 9 bases. This CDR3 is built from 14 residues. Germline V CDR1 and CDR2: SGHAT, FQNNGV. The ends lost 5 bases at V and 2 bases at J; junction bases unmatched: 3. CDR3 DNA: TGTGCCAGCAGCCAAGGACAGGGGAACTATGGCTACACCTTC. It codes for CASSQGQGNYGYTF.

The chain is built from TRBV7-2 and TRBJ2-5, with D possibly being TRBD2 (6 bases). This CDR3 comprises 15 residues. CDR1 is SGHTA and CDR2 is FQGNSA in the germline V gene. Trimming cost V 5 bases and J 4 bases, with 17 bases left between them. The CDR3 DNA sequence: TGTGCCAGCAGCCCGCGTGGTGGGCGGGGAGAGACCCAGTACTTC. Its translation: CASSPRGGRGETQYF.

This clone was seen a few times. This sequence joins TRBV7-9 and TRBJ2-2; TRBD2 agrees at 14 bases. V trimming: 6 bases; J trimming: 5 bases; junction bases outside the gene matches: 11. This CDR3 contains 18 residues. CDR1 and CDR2 (germline): SEHNR, FQNEAQ (reference sequence). CDR3: CASSSTPTSGRGTGELFF. The CDR3 DNA follows: TGTGCCAGCAGTTCCACTCCGACTAGCGGGAGGGGTACCGGGGAGCTGTTTTTT.

This clone appeared a few times. The sample contains more than one DNA sequence encoding this CDR3. The chain links TRBV5-6 to TRBJ1-5; D remains ambiguous. Germline V CDR1 and CDR2: SGHDT, YYEEEE. V was clipped by 1 base and J by 2 bases, with 10 bases between them. There are 15 residues in the CDR3. CDR3 coding DNA: TGTGCCAGCAGCTTGACCGGTGGAGGCAATCAGCCCCAGCATTTT. Translated, it gives CASSLTGGGNQPQHF.

The V gene is TRBV6-5, the J gene TRBJ1-4; TRBD1 might be the D (6 bases). Germline V gene lookup returns CDR1 MNHEY and CDR2 SVGAGI. V dropped 5 bases and J dropped 10 bases, with 11 bases sitting between them. The CDR3 consists of 12 residues. The CDR3 loop reads CASSGQDRKLFF. CDR3 bases: TGTGCCAGCAGTGGCCAGGACAGAAAACTGTTTTTT.

The chain has TRBV5-6 and TRBJ2-5; 7 bases match TRBD2. The CDR3 extends over 14 amino acids. Germline loops: CDR1 SGHDT, CDR2 YYEEEE. V shed 3 bases, J shed 4 bases, and the junction held 6 bases outside the gene matches. The CDR3 region is CASSSLGGLETQYF. CDR3 nucleotide sequence: TGTGCCAGCAGCTCACTGGGGGGGTTAGAGACCCAGTACTTC.